The source of this T cell receptor (beta chain) is a study of response to subunit inactivated influenza vaccine. This clonotype showed up just a few times. What it binds is not known. Notes on the study in general: There was a suggestion from the authors that each seasonal influenza vaccination recruits few new T cells.

Looked up from germline, CDR1 is SGHRS and CDR2 is YFSETQ. The CDR3 consists of 15 residues. Trimming left V 6 bases short and J 5 bases short, with 18 bases between. TCRdb recomputed calls from the RT-PCR reads with MiXCR, one row per CDR3 protein. The table lists about 520,000 distinct CDR3 sequences, approximately 10% of them singletons. The receptor was derived from a man in his fifties who received an inactivated influenza vaccine. The chain employs TRBV5-1 and TRBJ2-1; D may match TRBD1 or TRBD2 (7 bases each). Sequenced here: PBMCs from blood, sampled more than 35 days after vaccination. The CDR3 sequence is CASTPGGGHDNEQFF. The CDR3 nucleotides are TGCGCCAGCACCCCAGGGGGGGGACACGACAATGAGCAGTTCTTC.